This TCR beta chain was observed in a study of blood T cell repertoires in COVID-19. Per the original data handling: Estimated nucleated cell counts came from reference gene primer amplification. Clones were read by immunoSEQ multiplex PCR, and TCRdb kept only the in-frame ones, dropping some. V and J calls and clone size are given by that table; D and trimming were obtained from the DNA. The profile shows about 270,000 clones, 85% to 90% of them singletons. J lost 2 bases, V lost 1 base, and 1 base had no gene match. The germline gives CDR1 MNHNS, CDR2 SASEGT. This CDR3 comprises 15 residues. This clone was found a few times.

V and J are TRBV6-1 and TRBJ2-7, with 11 positions matching TRBD2. This clonotype originated in a woman in her twenties or thirties with acute COVID-19. The sequenced sample consisted of PBMCs or T cells enriched from blood (not recorded which). The CDR3 region has the DNA TGTGCCAGCAGTGAAGAACTAGCGGGAGCCTACGAGCAGTACTTC. Translation gives CASSEELAGAYEQYF.